This TCR beta chain originates from a study of cytomegalovirus exposure and HLA in healthy donors (dated 2017 in TCRdb). As for the study more broadly: According to a later analysis, the 120 or so validation repertoires were produced on the same platform as the 600 to 850 repertoires of the first cohort. The study aimed to test whether cataloging public T cell receptors could reveal signatures of past pathogen exposure. A separate validation cohort of roughly 120 different subjects was used in addition to the roughly 700-subject first cohort. To predict cytomegalovirus infection status, the study combined high-throughput TCR immunosequencing, statistical association of individual TCRs with disease status, and machine learning. Study-wide findings and limitations: A later analysis lacked HLA typing for the validation cohort, so it scored co-occurrence in that cohort across all 110 or so repertoires. Most TCR sequences were observed very rarely across donors, whereas some public TCRs were present in many individuals. It was suggested by the authors that the approach could potentially be generalized to other disease states and immunological phenotypes. Of the cluster scores, 85% to 95% were above 0 in a later analysis, which found that TCRs clustered in the first cohort also tended to co-occur in the roughly 130 validation repertoires. In vitro tests confirmed that a few of the cytomegalovirus-associated TCR beta chains recognize cytomegalovirus antigens. The study gave a list of roughly 150 TCR beta chains associated with cytomegalovirus. Cytomegalovirus status was reported to be diagnosed by the classifier with high specificity and sensitivity in both the original and validation cohorts.

Donors formed part of the validation cohort, which comprised over a hundred subjects and was distinct from the first cohort of under 850 subjects. As concerns this clone: Its antigen is currently not known. Base qualities are not at hand, and no much larger clone is one base apart.

For this chain, trimming is 0 bases at the V end and 9 bases at the J end, and the number of junction bases without a gene match is 2. Measured from the cysteine to the phenylalanine, the CDR3 is 13 residues long. Only CDR3 DNA remains: 39 bases, in frame from the first base. According to the germline V gene, CDR1 reads WSHSY and CDR2 reads SAAADI. The receptor library was made with the immunoSEQ multiplex PCR assay. Per the authors' processing: A statistical classification framework was developed to diagnose cytomegalovirus status using the catalog of TCR beta chain sequences. In TCRdb, the immuneACCESS table is reduced to in-frame sequences with V and J assigned. These tables do not hold every clone; where another copy was compared, an unresolved V gene accounts for under half, and the others remain unexplained. V and J calls and clone size follow that table, whereas D and trimming were derived from the DNA. The sample yields 120,000 or so clones; about 87% were counted once. The top ten hold less than 2% of the sample.

Sequenced: PBMCs. The sequence links TRBV10-2 to TRBJ2-1; 7 nucleotides in the junction match TRBD1. The receptor was isolated from a woman between 18 and 30 years old in good health and CMV-seronegative. Here the CDR3 is given as CASSESRQGEQFF. The DNA sequence is as follows: TGCGCCAGCAGTGAGTCAAGACAGGGTGAGCAGTTCTTC.